Sequencing of this TCR beta chain was carried out in a study of blood T cells in healthy people across ages. Every donor contributed around 10 milliliters of peripheral blood by blood draw. Germline V gives CDR1 SGHTA, CDR2 FQGNSA. This CDR3 contains 17 residues. V lost 0 bases to trimming and J lost 3 bases; unmatched junction nucleotides: 8. General study results and limits: Getting older went along with TCR beta diversity per million T cells dropping roughly linearly.

The use of a sample-barcoded 5' primer and a J-beta primer mix characterized a second PCR of roughly 6 to 11 cycles. Each cDNA molecule was tagged by a template-switch adaptor with 12 random nucleotides. TCRdb re-analysed the 5' RACE reads in MiXCR, keeping a single row per CDR3 protein. The sample lists under 1,000,000 distinct CDR3 sequences; 35% to 50% were seen once. Comment on this clonotype: Its specificity is unknown.

The chain carries TRBV7-2 and TRBJ2-7; 10 nucleotides align to TRBD2. The sequence was obtained from a man older than 75 in good health. The sequenced sample consisted of blood. The CDR3 nucleotides are TGTGCCAGCAGCTTAGCGTGGTCTAGCGGGGGAAACTACGAGCAGTACTTC. Amino acids: CASSLAWSSGGNYEQYF.